These T cell receptor beta chains were read from a single sample in a study of T cell repertoires in cytomegalovirus infection. A single record per CDR3 protein comes from TCRdb applying MiXCR to the reads. This table holds 300,000 or so distinct CDR3 sequences, about 25% found once. Source material: PBMCs. These receptor sequences come from a human donor in good health (CMV status not recorded). Some clones in this sample may be carry-over from other donors' samples. Both conserved end residues are part of each CDR3. D genes are given only for firm matches. Expanded clones get a size class; other rows say once, few or many, or leave the size out.

j_call v_call clone_size d_call cdr3_aa cdr3_nt
TRBJ1-5 TRBV10-3 once . CAISESKGHSNQPQHF TGTGCCATCAGTGAGTCGAAGGGGCACAGCAATCAGCCCCAGCATTTT
TRBJ2-3 TRBV10-3 . . CAIRSTGSTDTQYF TGTGCCATCAGATCTACAGGGAGCACAGATACGCAGTATTTT
TRBJ1-5 TRBV6-5 few TRBD1 CASRLDRGQPQHF TGTGCCAGCAGACTCGACAGGGGTCAGCCCCAGCATTTT
TRBJ2-3 TRBV29-1 . . CSVGTLGTDTQYF TGCAGCGTAGGGACATTAGGCACAGATACGCAGTATTTT
TRBJ2-7 TRBV20-1 . TRBD1 CSAQGAHTYEQYF TGCAGTGCGCAGGGGGCGCACACCTACGAGCAGTACTTC
TRBJ1-1 TRBV29-1 few . CSVVRGAGTEAFF TGCAGCGTTGTTCGGGGGGCTGGCACTGAAGCTTTCTTT
TRBJ2-3 TRBV28 few TRBD2 CASSMLGGGASTDTQYF TGTGCCAGCAGCATGCTGGGCGGGGGGGCCAGCACAGATACGCAGTATTTT
TRBJ1-3 TRBV7-8 many TRBD1 CASSSFRGTVRKRGNTIYF TGTGCCAGCAGCTCTTTTCGGGGGACAGTGAGGAAGAGAGGAAACACCATATATTTT
TRBJ1-6 TRBV14 . . CASSPDPLGYSPLHF TGTGCCAGCAGCCCAGACCCCCTTGGGTATTCACCCCTCCACTTT
TRBJ1-1 TRBV7-2 many . CASSLSAGLVTEAFF TGTGCCAGCAGCTTATCTGCAGGGTTGGTCACTGAAGCTTTCTTT
TRBJ2-1 TRBV20-1 . . CSARDFRDWEQFF TGCAGTGCTAGAGATTTCCGGGATTGGGAGCAGTTCTTC
TRBJ2-7 TRBV6-5 . . CASSREGIYEQYF TGTGCCAGCAGCCGAGAGGGAATCTACGAGCAGTACTTC
TRBJ1-1 TRBV19 many . CASSVGGWTEAFF TGTGCCAGTAGTGTCGGGGGGTGGACTGAAGCTTTCTTT
TRBJ2-5 TRBV5-5 few TRBD2 CASSLAPSGSWETQYF TGTGCCAGCAGCTTGGCGCCTAGCGGGAGTTGGGAGACCCAGTACTTC
TRBJ1-6 TRBV2 few . CASSERTGNSPLHF TGTGCCAGCAGTGAACGGACTGGTAATTCACCCCTCCACTTT
TRBJ2-2 TRBV28 . TRBD1 CASSETGNRELFF TGTGCCAGCAGTGAGACAGGGAACCGGGAGCTGTTTTTT
TRBJ1-1 TRBV7-3 many TRBD1 CASSRTGTGTEAFF TGTGCCAGCAGCCGGACCGGGACAGGGACTGAAGCTTTCTTT
TRBJ1-6 TRBV20-1 few . CSARDRGRGRSPLHF TGCAGTGCTAGAGATCGGGGAAGGGGCAGGTCACCCCTCCACTTT
TRBJ1-1 TRBV2 . TRBD1 CASSVGQGFGNTEAFF TGTGCCAGCAGTGTGGGACAGGGGTTTGGGAACACTGAAGCTTTCTTT
TRBJ2-3 TRBV6-2/TRBV6-3 . . CASSPRGRDYTDTQYF TGTGCCAGCAGTCCCCGGGGCAGGGATTACACAGATACGCAGTATTTT
TRBJ2-6 TRBV28 . . CASSSSRGANVLTF TGTGCCAGCAGTTCGTCCCGTGGGGCCAACGTCCTGACTTTC
TRBJ2-3 TRBV7-9 few TRBD2 CASRSGRGADTQYF TGTGCCAGCAGGAGCGGGAGGGGAGCAGATACGCAGTATTTT
TRBJ2-6 TRBV28 . TRBD1 CASSSTGAGANVLTF TGTGCCAGCAGTTCCACAGGGGCAGGGGCCAACGTCCTGACTTTC
TRBJ1-4 TRBV6-6 few . CASSYATGGEKLFF TGTGCCAGCAGTTACGCTACAGGAGGGGAAAAACTGTTTTTT
TRBJ2-1 TRBV6-2/TRBV6-3 . TRBD1 CTSSRSGQGAFGSYNEQFF TGTACCAGCAGTAGATCGGGACAGGGGGCTTTCGGTTCCTACAATGAGCAGTTCTTC
TRBJ2-3 TRBV27 many TRBD2 CASSWTLAGGGDTQYF TGTGCCAGCAGCTGGACCCTAGCGGGAGGTGGAGATACGCAGTATTTT
TRBJ1-6 TRBV19 . TRBD1 CASTAAGTAVNSPLHF TGTGCCAGTACCGCAGCCGGGACAGCCGTTAATTCACCCCTCCACTTT
TRBJ2-4 TRBV28 . . CASSLSVAKNIQYF TGTGCCAGCAGTTTATCAGTAGCCAAAAACATTCAGTACTTC
TRBJ2-3 TRBV29-1 . . CSEISGVDTQYF TGCAGCGAGATCTCGGGGGTAGATACGCAGTATTTT
TRBJ2-2 TRBV7-6 many . CASSLRGAGGLRTGELFF TGTGCCAGCAGCCTCCGGGGTGCCGGGGGACTCAGGACCGGGGAGCTGTTTTTT
TRBJ1-4 TRBV12-3/TRBV12-4 many . CASSLNARREKLFF TGTGCCAGCAGTTTAAACGCCCGGAGGGAAAAACTGTTTTTT
TRBJ2-3 TRBV7-2 many TRBD1 CASSFGQGRTDTQYF TGTGCCAGCAGCTTCGGACAGGGGCGCACAGATACGCAGTATTTT
TRBJ2-5 TRBV7-2 many . CASSSRRSLQAQYF TGTGCCAGCAGTTCTCGCAGGAGCCTTCAGGCCCAGTACTTC
TRBJ2-3 TRBV7-8 many . CASSTAGSTSRDTQYF TGTGCCAGCAGCACCGCCGGAAGCACGAGTAGAGATACGCAGTATTTT
TRBJ2-5 TRBV29-1 few . CSASNNQETQYF TGCAGCGCCAGTAACAATCAAGAGACCCAGTACTTC
TRBJ2-5 TRBV7-4 . . CASSLEGPETQYF TGTGCCAGCAGCTTAGAGGGCCCGGAGACCCAGTACTTC
TRBJ2-1 TRBV7-8 many . CASSPWSSSYNEQFF TGTGCCAGCAGCCCCTGGTCGAGCTCCTACAATGAGCAGTTCTTC
TRBJ2-2 TRBV7-2 . . CASSFGGYTGELFF TGTGCCAGCAGCTTTGGAGGGTACACCGGGGAGCTGTTTTTT
TRBJ1-1 TRBV11-3 few . CASSLDSKNTEAFF TGTGCCAGCAGCTTAGATTCGAAGAACACTGAAGCTTTCTTT
TRBJ2-1 TRBV10-3 . TRBD2 CAITGTSGRDNNEQFF TGTGCCATCACCGGGACTAGCGGGAGGGATAACAATGAGCAGTTCTTC
TRBJ2-1 TRBV28 . . CASSLPLDHEQFF TGTGCCAGCAGTCTACCCCTGGACCATGAGCAGTTCTTC
TRBJ2-1 TRBV5-1 few . CASSLGSWLSTNEQFF TGCGCCAGCAGCTTGGGGAGCTGGTTGTCGACCAATGAGCAGTTCTTC
TRBJ2-5 TRBV7-2 many . CASSSPRSGGETQYF TGTGCCAGCAGCTCGCCCCGGTCAGGCGGAGAGACCCAGTACTTC
TRBJ2-1 TRBV6-5 . TRBD2 CASSPSGGAYEQFF TGTGCCAGCAGTCCGAGCGGGGGGGCATACGAGCAGTTCTTC
TRBJ2-1 TRBV28 few TRBD2 CASSSRLAGVWNEQFF TGTGCCAGCAGTTCCCGACTAGCGGGAGTGTGGAATGAGCAGTTCTTC
TRBJ1-2 TRBV7-2 many . CASTAGANYGYTF TGTGCCAGCACGGCAGGAGCTAACTATGGCTACACCTTC
TRBJ1-1 TRBV19 . TRBD1 CASSITGTANTEAFF TGTGCCAGTAGTATCACCGGGACAGCGAACACTGAAGCTTTCTTT
TRBJ1-1 TRBV20-1 few . CSASRQLKEAFF TGCAGTGCTAGTAGGCAGCTAAAAGAAGCTTTCTTT
TRBJ2-5 TRBV4-1 . . CASGGGETQYF TGCGCCAGCGGGGGTGGCGAGACCCAGTACTTC